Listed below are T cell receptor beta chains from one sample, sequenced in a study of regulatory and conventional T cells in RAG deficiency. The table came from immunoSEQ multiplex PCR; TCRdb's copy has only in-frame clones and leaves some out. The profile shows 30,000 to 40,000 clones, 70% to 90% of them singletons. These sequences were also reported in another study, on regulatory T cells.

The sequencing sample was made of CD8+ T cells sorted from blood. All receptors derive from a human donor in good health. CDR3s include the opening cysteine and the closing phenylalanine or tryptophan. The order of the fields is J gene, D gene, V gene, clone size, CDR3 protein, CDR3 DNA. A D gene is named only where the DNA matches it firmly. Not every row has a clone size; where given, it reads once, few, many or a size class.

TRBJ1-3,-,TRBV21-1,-,CASSTTGLSGNTIYF,TGTGCCAGCAGCACGACAGGTCTCTCTGGAAACACCATATATTTT
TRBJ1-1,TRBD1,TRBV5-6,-,CASSLARQGNTEAFF,TGTGCCAGCAGCTTGGCCAGACAGGGGAACACTGAAGCCTTCTTT
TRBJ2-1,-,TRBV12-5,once,CASGPLQVAYNEQFF,TGTGCTAGTGGTCCCTTGCAGGTCGCCTACAATGAGCAGTTCTTC
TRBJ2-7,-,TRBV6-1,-,CASNLRDPYEQYF,TGTGCCAGCAACCTGCGGGACCCCTACGAGCAGTACTTC
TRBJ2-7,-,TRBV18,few,CASSPNYEQYF,TGTGCCAGCTCACCAAACTACGAGCAGTACTTC
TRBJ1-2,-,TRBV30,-,CAWSVPGLNYGYTF,TGTGCCTGGAGTGTACCGGGCCTTAACTATGGCTACACCTTC
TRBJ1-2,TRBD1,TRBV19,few,CASRDRGGYGYTF,TGTGCCAGTAGGGACAGGGGTGGCTATGGCTACACCTTC
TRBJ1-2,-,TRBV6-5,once,CASSYQRGGYGYTF,TGTGCCAGCAGTTATCAAAGGGGTGGATATGGCTACACCTTC
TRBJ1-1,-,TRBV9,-,CASSARTDTPNTEAFF,TGTGCCAGCAGCGCCCGGACAGATACACCGAACACTGAAGCTTTCTTT
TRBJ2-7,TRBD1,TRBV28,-,CASRGQESSYEQYF,TGTGCCAGCAGGGGACAGGAGTCCTCCTACGAGCAGTACTTC
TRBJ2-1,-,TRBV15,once,CATSDGRGSYNEQFF,TGTGCCACCAGCGACGGGCGGGGCTCCTACAATGAGCAGTTCTTC
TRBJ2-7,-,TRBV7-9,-,CASSFRELTYEQYF,TGTGCCAGCAGCTTCCGGGAGCTTACCTACGAGCAGTACTTC
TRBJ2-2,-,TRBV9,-,CASSVQNTGELFF,TGTGCCAGCAGCGTACAGAACACCGGGGAGCTGTTTTTT
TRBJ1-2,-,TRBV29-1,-,CSVGSESYGYTF,TGCAGCGTTGGGTCAGAAAGCTATGGCTACACCTTC
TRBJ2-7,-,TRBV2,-,CASSEEVSYEQYF,TGTGCCAGCAGTGAAGAGGTCTCCTACGAGCAGTACTTC
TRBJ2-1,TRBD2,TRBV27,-,CASRILANYNEQFF,TGTGCCAGCAGAATACTAGCGAACTACAATGAGCAGTTCTTC
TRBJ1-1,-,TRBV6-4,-,CASSENGVITEAFF,TGTGCCAGCAGTGAAAACGGGGTTATCACTGAAGCTTTCTTT
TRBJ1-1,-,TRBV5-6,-,CASSFLSSVNTEAFF,TGTGCCAGCAGCTTTTTATCCTCAGTGAACACTGAAGCTTTCTTT
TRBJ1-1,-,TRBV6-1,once,CASSEPPQGGRSEAFF,TGTGCCAGCAGTGAACCCCCCCAAGGAGGGAGGTCTGAAGCTTTCTTT
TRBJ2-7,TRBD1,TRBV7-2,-,CASSPWGTVLYEQYF,TGTGCCAGCAGCCCTTGGGGGACAGTTCTCTACGAGCAGTACTTC
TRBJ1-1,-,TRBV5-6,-,CASSLYKLNTEAFF,TGTGCCAGCAGCTTGTATAAGTTGAACACTGAAGCTTTCTTT
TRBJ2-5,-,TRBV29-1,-,CSVDFTSSETQYF,TGCAGCGTTGACTTTACTAGCTCAGAGACCCAGTACTTC
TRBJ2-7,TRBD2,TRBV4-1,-,CASSQPGGYEQYF,TGCGCCAGCAGCCAACCGGGGGGCTACGAGCAGTACTTC
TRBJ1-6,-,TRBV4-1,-,CASSQRGTGDNSPLHF,TGCGCCAGCAGCCAAAGAGGGACGGGCGATAATTCACCCCTCCACTTT
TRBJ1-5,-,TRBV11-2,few,CASSQGRISNQPQHF,TGTGCCAGCAGCCAGGGACGGATTAGCAATCAGCCCCAGCATTTT
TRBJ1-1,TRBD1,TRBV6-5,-,CASRATGWGTEAFF,TGTGCCAGCAGAGCGACAGGGTGGGGCACTGAAGCTTTCTTT
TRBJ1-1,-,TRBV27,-,CASSPWGGGAFF,TGTGCCAGCAGCCCCTGGGGGGGTGGGGCTTTCTTT
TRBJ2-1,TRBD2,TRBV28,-,CASSLAGGPYNEQFF,TGTGCCAGCAGTCTAGCGGGAGGACCCTACAATGAGCAGTTCTTC
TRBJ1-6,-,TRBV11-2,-,CASSHAREVNSPLHF,TGTGCCAGCAGCCACGCCCGGGAGGTGAATTCACCCCTCCACTTT
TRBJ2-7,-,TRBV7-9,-,CASTSRDTIEQYF,TGTGCCAGCACCTCCCGGGACACGATCGAGCAGTACTTC
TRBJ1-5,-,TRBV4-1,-,CASSQVEGGQPQHF,TGCGCCAGCAGCCAAGTGGAGGGGGGGCAGCCCCAGCATTTT
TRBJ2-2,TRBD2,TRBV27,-,CASTWGRGRPGELFF,TGTGCCAGCACCTGGGGGAGGGGAAGGCCCGGGGAGCTGTTTTTT
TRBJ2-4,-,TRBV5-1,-,CASSLVREWNIQYF,TGCGCCAGCAGCTTGGTCAGGGAATGGAACATTCAGTACTTC
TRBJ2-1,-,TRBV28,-,CASSLAGTLYNEQFF,TGTGCCAGCAGTTTAGCTGGGACCCTTTACAATGAGCAGTTCTTC
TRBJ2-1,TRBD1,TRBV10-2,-,CASSEYTGTGPYNEQFF,TGCGCCAGCAGTGAGTACACCGGGACAGGACCGTACAATGAGCAGTTCTTC
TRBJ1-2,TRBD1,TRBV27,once,CASRRQGAFSNYGYTF,TGTGCCAGCAGAAGACAGGGGGCCTTTTCTAACTATGGCTACACCTTC
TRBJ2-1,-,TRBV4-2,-,CASSQDSGEQFF,TGTGCCAGCAGCCAAGACAGCGGGGAGCAGTTCTTC
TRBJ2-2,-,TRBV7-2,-,CASSLSWVTGELFF,TGTGCCAGCAGCCTCAGTTGGGTCACCGGGGAGCTGTTTTTT
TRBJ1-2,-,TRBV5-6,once,CASSLVGLVGPNYGYTF,TGTGCCAGCAGCTTGGTAGGTCTTGTAGGACCTAACTATGGCTACACCTTC